This T cell receptor (beta chain) is drawn from a study of PD-1 blockade in mismatch repair-deficient tumors. Across the whole study: Patients had eleven to twelve mismatch repair-deficient cancer types, all previously treated and progressing. Study observations and caveats: After pembrolizumab, tumor-resident clones rose rapidly, then generally contracted before radiologic responses.

The table came from immunoSEQ multiplex PCR; TCRdb's copy has only in-frame clones and leaves some out. The sample includes over 100,000 clones, around 80% of them seen just once. PCR or immunohistochemistry showed mismatch repair deficiency in every enrolled patient. TCR sequencing covered three patients who responded to pembrolizumab. Germline loops: CDR1 SNHLY, CDR2 FYNNEI. Between the trimmed V and J ends, which lost 2 bases and 4 bases, there was a span of 11 bases. This CDR3 is 14 amino acids long. Notes on this clone: The antigen is unknown.

The J gene is TRBJ1-2, the V gene TRBV2; D uncertain. The TCR was taken from an adult with mismatch repair-deficient cancer. The material sequenced was peripheral blood, taken about 60 weeks after starting pembrolizumab. In DNA, the CDR3 is TGTGCCAGCAGTGAATCGGGCAGAGGCTATGGCTACACCTTC. This gives the protein CASSESGRGYGYTF.